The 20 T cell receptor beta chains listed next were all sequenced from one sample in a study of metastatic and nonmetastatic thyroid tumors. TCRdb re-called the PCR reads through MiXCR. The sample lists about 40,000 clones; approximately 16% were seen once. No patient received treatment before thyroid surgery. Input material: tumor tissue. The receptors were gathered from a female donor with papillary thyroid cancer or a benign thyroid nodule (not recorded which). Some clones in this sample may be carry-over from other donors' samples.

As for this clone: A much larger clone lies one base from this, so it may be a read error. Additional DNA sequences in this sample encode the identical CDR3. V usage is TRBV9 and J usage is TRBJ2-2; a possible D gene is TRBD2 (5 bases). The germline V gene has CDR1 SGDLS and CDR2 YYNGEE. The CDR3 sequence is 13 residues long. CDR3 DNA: TGTGCCAGCAGAAAGGGCGTTATCGGGGAGCTGTTCTTT. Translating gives CASRKGVIGELFF. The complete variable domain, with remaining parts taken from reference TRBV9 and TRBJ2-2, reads DSGVTQTPKHLITATGQRVTLRCSPRSGDLSVYWYQQSLDQGLQFLIQYYNGEERAKGNILERFSAQQFPDLHSELNLSSLELGDSALYFCASRKGVIGELFFGEGSRLTVL.

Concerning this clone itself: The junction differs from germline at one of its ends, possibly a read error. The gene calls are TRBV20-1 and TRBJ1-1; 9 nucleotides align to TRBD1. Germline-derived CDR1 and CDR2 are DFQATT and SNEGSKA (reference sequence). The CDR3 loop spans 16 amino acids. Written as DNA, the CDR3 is TGCAGTGCTAGAGACTTTGACAGGGGGACGAACACTGAATCTTTCTTT. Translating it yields CSARDFDRGTNTESFF.

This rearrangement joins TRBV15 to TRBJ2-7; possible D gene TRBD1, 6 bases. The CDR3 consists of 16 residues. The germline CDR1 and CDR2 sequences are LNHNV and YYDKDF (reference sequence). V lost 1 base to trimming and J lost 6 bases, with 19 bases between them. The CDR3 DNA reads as TGTGCCACCAGCAGAGGAACAGGGACAAAGGACTTCGAGCAGTACTTC. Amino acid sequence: CATSRGTGTKDFEQYF.

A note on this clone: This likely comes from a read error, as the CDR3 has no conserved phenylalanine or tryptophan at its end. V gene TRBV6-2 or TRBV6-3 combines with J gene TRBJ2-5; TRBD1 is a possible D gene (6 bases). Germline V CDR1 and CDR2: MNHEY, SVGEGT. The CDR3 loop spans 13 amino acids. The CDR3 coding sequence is TGTGCCAGCACCATGACAGGACAAGAAACCCAGTACCTC. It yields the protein CASTMTGQETQYL.

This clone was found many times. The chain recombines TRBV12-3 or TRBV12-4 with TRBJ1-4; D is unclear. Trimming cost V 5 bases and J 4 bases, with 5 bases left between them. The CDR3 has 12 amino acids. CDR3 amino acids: CASSKGNEKLFF. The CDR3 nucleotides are TGTGCCAGCAGTAAGGGTAATGAAAAACTGTTTTTT.

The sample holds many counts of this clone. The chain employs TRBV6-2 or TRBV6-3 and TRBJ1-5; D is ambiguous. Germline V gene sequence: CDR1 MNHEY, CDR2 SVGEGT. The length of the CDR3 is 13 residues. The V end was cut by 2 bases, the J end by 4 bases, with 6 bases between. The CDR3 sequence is CASSYGRNQPQHF. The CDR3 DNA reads TGTGCCAGCAGTTACGGGCGGAATCAGCCCCAGCATTTT.

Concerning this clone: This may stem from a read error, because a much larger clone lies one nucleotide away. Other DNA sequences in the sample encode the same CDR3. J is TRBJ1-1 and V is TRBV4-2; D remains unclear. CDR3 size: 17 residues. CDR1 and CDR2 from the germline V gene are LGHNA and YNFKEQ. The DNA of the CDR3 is TGTGCCAGCAGCCCCGCGCCGGGCGGGCTTTTGAACACTGAAGCATTCTTT. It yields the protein CASSPAPGGLLNTEAFF.

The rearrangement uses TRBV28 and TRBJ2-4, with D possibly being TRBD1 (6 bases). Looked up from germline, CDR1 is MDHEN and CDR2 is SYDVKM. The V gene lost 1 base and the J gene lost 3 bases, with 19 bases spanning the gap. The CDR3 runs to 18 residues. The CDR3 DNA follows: TGTGCCAGCAGTTTATCCACTTGGGGGCACCTAGACAAAAACATTCAGTACTTC. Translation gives CASSLSTWGHLDKNIQYF.

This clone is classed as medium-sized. In nucleotides, the CDR3 is TGTGCCAGCAGCTACCGGGACAGGCTATCCTACGAGCAGTACTTC. Its translation: CASSYRDRLSYEQYF. The chain links TRBV7-2 to TRBJ2-7; 8 bases match TRBD1. J lost 1 base, V lost 4 bases, and 6 bases had no gene match. This CDR3 is 15 amino acids long. The germline gives CDR1 SGHTA, CDR2 FQGNSA.

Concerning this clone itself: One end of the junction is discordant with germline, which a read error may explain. CDR3 protein: CGASGGQGVGQPQHF. DNA for the CDR3: TGCGGTGCTAGTGGGGGACAGGGGGTCGGTCAGCCCCAGCATTTT. The V gene is TRBV20-1, the J gene TRBJ1-5; 11 bases fit TRBD1. The CDR3 covers 15 residues. The germline V gene encodes CDR1 DFQATT and CDR2 SNEGSKA (reference sequence).

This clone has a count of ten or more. The CDR3 sequence is CASTLHGVSTDTQYF. Written as DNA, the CDR3 is TGTGCCAGCACCCTACACGGGGTTAGCACAGATACGCAGTATTTT. V gene TRBV6-1 combines with J gene TRBJ2-3; D possibly corresponds to TRBD2 (5 bases). Germline loops: CDR1 MNHNS, CDR2 SASEGT. Trimming shortened V by 7 bases and J by 0 bases, and 14 bases separated the two germline ends. CDR3 size: 15 residues.

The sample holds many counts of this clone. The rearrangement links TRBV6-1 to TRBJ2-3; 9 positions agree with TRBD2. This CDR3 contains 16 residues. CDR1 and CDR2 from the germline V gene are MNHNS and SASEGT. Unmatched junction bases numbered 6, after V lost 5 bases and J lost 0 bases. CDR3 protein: CASSSILAGSTDTQYF. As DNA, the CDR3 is TGTGCCAGCAGTTCAATTCTAGCGGGAAGCACAGATACGCAGTATTTT.

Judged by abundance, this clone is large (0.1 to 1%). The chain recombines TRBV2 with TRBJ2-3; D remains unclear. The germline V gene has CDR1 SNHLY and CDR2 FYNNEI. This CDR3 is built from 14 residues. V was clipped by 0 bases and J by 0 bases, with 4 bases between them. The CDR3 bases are TGTGCCAGCAGTGAAGCCCTAAGCACAGATACGCAGTATTTT. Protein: CASSEALSTDTQYF.

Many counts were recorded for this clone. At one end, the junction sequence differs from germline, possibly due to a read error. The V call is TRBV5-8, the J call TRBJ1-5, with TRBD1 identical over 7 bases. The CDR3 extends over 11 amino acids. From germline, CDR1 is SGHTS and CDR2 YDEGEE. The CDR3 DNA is TGTGCCAGCAGCTTGGAGGGACAGCGAGACTTT. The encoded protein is CASSLEGQRDF.

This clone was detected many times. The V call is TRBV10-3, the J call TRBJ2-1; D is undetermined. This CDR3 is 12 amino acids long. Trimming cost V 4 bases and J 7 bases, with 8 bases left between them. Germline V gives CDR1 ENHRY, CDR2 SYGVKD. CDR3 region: CAISADWNEQFF. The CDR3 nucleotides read TGTGCCATCAGTGCCGACTGGAATGAGCAGTTCTTC.

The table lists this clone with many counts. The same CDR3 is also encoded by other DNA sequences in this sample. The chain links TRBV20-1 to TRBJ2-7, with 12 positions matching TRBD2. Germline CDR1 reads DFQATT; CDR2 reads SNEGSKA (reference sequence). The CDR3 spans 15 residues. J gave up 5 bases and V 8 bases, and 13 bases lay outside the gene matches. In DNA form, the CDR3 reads TGCAGTACGGGTCTAGCGGGAGGGCCAAATGACGAGCAGTACTTC. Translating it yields CSTGLAGGPNDEQYF.

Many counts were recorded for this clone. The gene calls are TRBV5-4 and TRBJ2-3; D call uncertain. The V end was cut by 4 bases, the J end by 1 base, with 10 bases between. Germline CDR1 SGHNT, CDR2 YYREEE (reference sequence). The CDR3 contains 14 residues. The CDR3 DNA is TGTGCCAGCAGCCTGCCGGACGGCACAGATACGCAGTATTTT. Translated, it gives CASSLPDGTDTQYF.

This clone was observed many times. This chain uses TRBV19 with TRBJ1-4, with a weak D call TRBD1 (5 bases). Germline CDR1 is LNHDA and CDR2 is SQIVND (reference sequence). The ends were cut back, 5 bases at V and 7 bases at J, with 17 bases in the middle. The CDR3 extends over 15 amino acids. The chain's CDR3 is CASSPQSGRGEKLFF. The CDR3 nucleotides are TGTGCCAGTAGTCCCCAATCAGGGAGGGGTGAAAAACTGTTTTTT.

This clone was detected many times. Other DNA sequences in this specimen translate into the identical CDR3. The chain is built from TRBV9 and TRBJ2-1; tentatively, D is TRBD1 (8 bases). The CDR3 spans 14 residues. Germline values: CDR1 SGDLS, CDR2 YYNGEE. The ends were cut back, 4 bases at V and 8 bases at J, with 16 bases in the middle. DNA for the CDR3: TGTGCCAGCAGCATCTACAGGGGGGGCGATGAGCAGTTCTTC. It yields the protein CASSIYRGGDEQFF.

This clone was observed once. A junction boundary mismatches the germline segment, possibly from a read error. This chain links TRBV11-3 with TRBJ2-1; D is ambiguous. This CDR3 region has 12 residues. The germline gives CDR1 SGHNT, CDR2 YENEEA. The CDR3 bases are TGTGCCTGCAGCTTAGATGGAGATGAGCATTTCTTC. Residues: CACSLDGDEHFF.